Sequencing of this T cell receptor beta chain was carried out in a study of blood T cell repertoires in COVID-19. Authors' methods: Estimation of nucleated cell counts was performed using reference gene primer amplification. Using immunoSEQ multiplex PCR, the repertoire was profiled, and TCRdb retains in-frame clones only, with some absent. D and trimming were read from the DNA, whereas the V and J calls and clone size are those reported in that table. The repertoire has a few hundred thousand clones, roughly 88% of them found once; the top ten carry 0.65% to 0.95%. CDR1 and CDR2 (germline): MGHDK, SYGVNS. V shed 5 bases and J 0 bases; nucleotides not matched to a gene: 8. The CDR3 is 16 residues long.

The chain links TRBV25-1 to TRBJ2-3, with 7 positions matching TRBD1. The sequencing sample was made of peripheral blood. The sequence derives from a woman aged 30 to 39 with acute or convalescent COVID-19. The CDR3 protein is CASSPDRDWSTDTQYF. CDR3 nucleotide sequence: TGTGCCAGCAGTCCCGACAGGGATTGGAGCACAGATACGCAGTATTTT.